These T cell receptor beta chains were read from a single sample in a study of blood T cell repertoires in COVID-19. Here immunoSEQ multiplex PCR was the method, and the copy in TCRdb shows in-frame clones only, minus some. This sample has approximately 230,000 clones; about four fifths occur once, and the top ten carry roughly 10%. Sequencing was performed on peripheral blood. All receptors derive from a man aged 80 or over with acute or convalescent COVID-19. Both conserved end residues are part of each CDR3. A D gene is named only where the DNA matches it firmly. A row's size may be missing; if present it is once, few, many or a size class.

abundance: once; v_gene: TRBV24-1; d_gene: TRBD2; j_gene: TRBJ2-1; CDR3aa: CATSSGSIYEQFF; CDR3nt: TGTGCCACTTCTAGCGGGAGTATCTATGAGCAGTTCTTC
abundance: NA; v_gene: TRBV12-3/TRBV12-4; d_gene: NA; j_gene: TRBJ1-1; CDR3aa: CASSFYLNTEAFF; CDR3nt: TGTGCCAGCAGTTTTTACTTAAACACTGAAGCTTTCTTT
abundance: once; v_gene: TRBV11-2; d_gene: TRBD1; j_gene: TRBJ2-5; CDR3aa: CASSLGTGETQYF; CDR3nt: TGTGCCAGCAGTTTGGGGACAGGGGAGACCCAGTACTTC
abundance: NA; v_gene: TRBV1; d_gene: NA; j_gene: TRBJ2-2; CDR3aa: CTSLRAGLNTGELFF; CDR3nt: TGCACCAGCCTAAGGGCAGGGCTGAACACCGGGGAGCTGTTTTTT
abundance: NA; v_gene: TRBV12-3/TRBV12-4; d_gene: NA; j_gene: TRBJ2-1; CDR3aa: CASRYYNEQFF; CDR3nt: TGTGCCAGCAGATACTACAATGAGCAGTTCTTC
abundance: few; v_gene: TRBV14; d_gene: NA; j_gene: TRBJ1-3; CDR3aa: CASSQVRARGNTIYF; CDR3nt: TGTGCCAGCAGCCAAGTACGCGCCAGGGGAAACACCATATATTTT
abundance: NA; v_gene: TRBV24-1; d_gene: TRBD1; j_gene: TRBJ1-2; CDR3aa: CATSDSLGGSTGYTF; CDR3nt: TGTGCCACCAGTGACTCCCTAGGGGGCAGTACTGGCTACACCTTC
abundance: NA; v_gene: TRBV12-3/TRBV12-4; d_gene: NA; j_gene: TRBJ2-3; CDR3aa: CASTTSVHTQYF; CDR3nt: TGTGCCAGCACTACCTCCGTTCATACGCAGTATTTT
abundance: NA; v_gene: TRBV18; d_gene: TRBD1; j_gene: TRBJ1-2; CDR3aa: CASSRGTAYGYTF; CDR3nt: TGTGCCAGCTCACGAGGGACAGCCTATGGCTACACCTTC
abundance: NA; v_gene: TRBV14; d_gene: NA; j_gene: TRBJ2-7; CDR3aa: CASSQVEGPTYEQYF; CDR3nt: TGTGCCAGCAGCCAAGTCGAGGGCCCGACCTACGAGCAGTACTTC
abundance: NA; v_gene: TRBV5-1; d_gene: NA; j_gene: TRBJ2-2; CDR3aa: CASSLVGTKGTGELFF; CDR3nt: TGCGCCAGCAGCTTGGTCGGGACAAAGGGCACCGGGGAGCTGTTTTTT
abundance: NA; v_gene: TRBV19; d_gene: TRBD1; j_gene: TRBJ1-6; CDR3aa: CASREGAKLNSPLHF; CDR3nt: TGTGCCAGTAGGGAGGGGGCAAAATTAAATTCACCCCTCCACTTT
abundance: NA; v_gene: TRBV28; d_gene: TRBD1; j_gene: TRBJ1-5; CDR3aa: CASGRDRLNQPQHF; CDR3nt: TGTGCCAGCGGCCGGGACAGACTGAATCAGCCCCAGCATTTT
abundance: NA; v_gene: TRBV6-5; d_gene: TRBD2; j_gene: TRBJ2-1; CDR3aa: CASSSSGASYNEQFF; CDR3nt: TGTGCCAGCAGTTCGAGCGGGGCCTCCTACAATGAGCAGTTCTTC
abundance: NA; v_gene: TRBV3-1/TRBV3-2; d_gene: NA; j_gene: TRBJ1-2; CDR3aa: CASSQGTVSRYGYTF; CDR3nt: TGTGCCAGCAGCCAAGGGACAGTGAGTAGGTATGGCTACACCTTC
abundance: NA; v_gene: TRBV12-5; d_gene: NA; j_gene: TRBJ2-1; CDR3aa: CASGIGGSYNEQFF; CDR3nt: TGTGCTAGTGGAATCGGAGGCTCCTACAATGAGCAGTTCTTC
abundance: NA; v_gene: TRBV25-1; d_gene: TRBD1; j_gene: TRBJ1-2; CDR3aa: CASSPGQGGGYTF; CDR3nt: TGTGCCAGCAGTCCCGGACAGGGCGGTGGCTACACCTTC
abundance: NA; v_gene: TRBV27; d_gene: TRBD1; j_gene: TRBJ2-1; CDR3aa: CASSSPGTGKDEQFF; CDR3nt: TGTGCCAGCAGTTCCCCCGGGACAGGGAAGGATGAGCAGTTCTTC
abundance: NA; v_gene: TRBV7-3; d_gene: NA; j_gene: TRBJ1-6; CDR3aa: CASSLSSWSPLHF; CDR3nt: TGTGCCAGCAGCCTATCTTCGTGGTCACCCCTCCACTTT
abundance: NA; v_gene: TRBV11-3; d_gene: TRBD1; j_gene: TRBJ2-4; CDR3aa: CASSPGTVNIQYF; CDR3nt: TGTGCCAGCAGCCCCGGGACAGTAAACATTCAGTACTTC
abundance: NA; v_gene: TRBV19; d_gene: TRBD1; j_gene: TRBJ1-4; CDR3aa: CATGGTGYEKLFF; CDR3nt: TGTGCCACAGGGGGGACAGGGTACGAAAAACTGTTTTTT
abundance: NA; v_gene: TRBV6-7; d_gene: NA; j_gene: TRBJ2-2; CDR3aa: CASSYIAPGELFF; CDR3nt: TGTGCCAGCAGTTACATAGCGCCCGGGGAGCTGTTTTTT
abundance: NA; v_gene: TRBV5-4; d_gene: TRBD1; j_gene: TRBJ2-2; CDR3aa: CASSLEGQGFGELFF; CDR3nt: TGTGCCAGCAGCTTGGAAGGACAGGGTTTTGGGGAGCTGTTTTTT
abundance: NA; v_gene: TRBV13; d_gene: NA; j_gene: TRBJ1-2; CDR3aa: CASSPRGVSRTNYGYTF; CDR3nt: TGTGCCAGCAGCCCCCGGGGGGTTAGTAGGACTAACTATGGCTACACCTTC
abundance: NA; v_gene: TRBV6-5; d_gene: TRBD1; j_gene: TRBJ1-1; CDR3aa: CATAGQGLMNTEAFF; CDR3nt: TGTGCCACAGCGGGACAGGGACTTATGAACACTGAAGCTTTCTTT
abundance: NA; v_gene: TRBV15; d_gene: NA; j_gene: TRBJ2-5; CDR3aa: CATTPGQKETQYF; CDR3nt: TGTGCCACCACTCCCGGACAGAAGGAGACCCAGTACTTC
abundance: NA; v_gene: TRBV5-1; d_gene: NA; j_gene: TRBJ1-1; CDR3aa: CASSRKFLQGNTEAFF; CDR3nt: TGCGCCAGCAGCCGGAAATTTTTACAGGGGAACACTGAAGCTTTCTTT
abundance: once; v_gene: TRBV7-9; d_gene: NA; j_gene: TRBJ2-7; CDR3aa: CASSLGQLEQYF; CDR3nt: TGTGCCAGCAGCTTAGGGCAATTGGAGCAGTACTTC
abundance: NA; v_gene: TRBV28; d_gene: NA; j_gene: TRBJ1-5; CDR3aa: CASSFQAGSNQPQHF; CDR3nt: TGTGCCAGCAGTTTCCAGGCAGGAAGCAATCAGCCCCAGCATTTT
abundance: NA; v_gene: TRBV12-5; d_gene: TRBD1; j_gene: TRBJ1-6; CDR3aa: CASGGGGDNSPLHF; CDR3nt: TGTGCTAGTGGTGGAGGGGGCGACAATTCACCCCTCCACTTT
abundance: NA; v_gene: TRBV29-1; d_gene: NA; j_gene: TRBJ1-2; CDR3aa: CSVEDPGHGGYTF; CDR3nt: TGCAGCGTTGAAGATCCCGGACACGGTGGCTACACCTTC
abundance: few; v_gene: TRBV28; d_gene: TRBD2; j_gene: TRBJ2-1; CDR3aa: CASSLLLAWNEQFF; CDR3nt: TGTGCCAGCAGTCTACTACTAGCGTGGAATGAGCAGTTCTTC
abundance: NA; v_gene: TRBV4-2; d_gene: NA; j_gene: TRBJ2-1; CDR3aa: CASSQDLASYNEQFF; CDR3nt: TGTGCCAGCAGCCAAGATCTAGCGTCCTACAATGAGCAGTTCTTC
abundance: NA; v_gene: TRBV5-1; d_gene: TRBD2; j_gene: TRBJ2-1; CDR3aa: CASSSGTSGRARNEQFF; CDR3nt: TGCGCCAGCAGCTCCGGGACTAGCGGGAGGGCCCGGAATGAGCAGTTCTTC
abundance: NA; v_gene: TRBV3-1/TRBV3-2; d_gene: TRBD2; j_gene: TRBJ2-7; CDR3aa: CASSNLAGGVYEQYF; CDR3nt: TGTGCCAGCAGCAACTTAGCGGGGGGGGTCTACGAGCAGTACTTC
abundance: NA; v_gene: TRBV30; d_gene: TRBD1; j_gene: TRBJ1-6; CDR3aa: CAWSPMRQGTRSSYNSPLHF; CDR3nt: TGTGCCTGGAGCCCTATGAGACAGGGGACCAGGAGCTCCTATAATTCACCCCTCCACTTT
abundance: NA; v_gene: TRBV6-5; d_gene: NA; j_gene: TRBJ1-1; CDR3aa: CASSPDLMNTEAFF; CDR3nt: TGTGCCAGCAGTCCGGACTTAATGAACACTGAAGCTTTCTTT
abundance: NA; v_gene: TRBV2; d_gene: NA; j_gene: TRBJ1-5; CDR3aa: CASSAVESQHF; CDR3nt: TGTGCCAGCAGTGCCGTGGAGTCCCAGCATTTT
abundance: NA; v_gene: TRBV7-2; d_gene: NA; j_gene: TRBJ2-7; CDR3aa: CASSLALGAYYEQYF; CDR3nt: TGTGCCAGCAGCTTAGCGCTAGGGGCGTACTACGAGCAGTACTTC
abundance: NA; v_gene: TRBV30; d_gene: TRBD1; j_gene: TRBJ1-4; CDR3aa: CAWSALPGQGALNEKLFF; CDR3nt: TGTGCCTGGAGTGCCCTCCCGGGACAGGGGGCCCTTAATGAAAAACTGTTTTTT
abundance: NA; v_gene: TRBV24-1; d_gene: TRBD2; j_gene: TRBJ2-1; CDR3aa: CATSGGGYNEQFF; CDR3nt: TGTGCCACTAGCGGGGGGGGATACAATGAGCAGTTCTTC
abundance: NA; v_gene: TRBV5-1; d_gene: TRBD2; j_gene: TRBJ2-4; CDR3aa: CASSLKGLADLAKNIQYF; CDR3nt: TGCGCCAGCAGCTTAAAGGGACTAGCGGATCTAGCCAAAAACATTCAGTACTTC
abundance: NA; v_gene: TRBV19; d_gene: TRBD1; j_gene: TRBJ2-3; CDR3aa: CASKRDRGSTDTQYF; CDR3nt: TGTGCCAGTAAGAGGGACAGGGGGAGCACAGATACGCAGTATTTT
abundance: once; v_gene: TRBV6-1; d_gene: NA; j_gene: TRBJ1-2; CDR3aa: CASSSIKTGYYGYTF; CDR3nt: TGTGCCAGCAGTTCCATTAAAACAGGGTATTATGGCTACACCTTC
abundance: once; v_gene: TRBV5-1; d_gene: TRBD1; j_gene: TRBJ2-7; CDR3aa: CASWTGTGIHEQYF; CDR3nt: TGCGCCAGTTGGACCGGGACAGGGATACACGAGCAGTACTTC
abundance: NA; v_gene: TRBV19; d_gene: TRBD1; j_gene: TRBJ1-5; CDR3aa: CASRTTDRGISQPQHF; CDR3nt: TGTGCCAGTAGAACTACCGACAGGGGTATTAGTCAGCCCCAGCATTTT
abundance: NA; v_gene: TRBV7-9; d_gene: NA; j_gene: TRBJ2-7; CDR3aa: CASSLRGRDKGLYEQYF; CDR3nt: TGTGCCAGCAGCCTACGAGGTCGGGACAAGGGCCTCTACGAGCAGTACTTC
abundance: few; v_gene: TRBV19; d_gene: NA; j_gene: TRBJ1-1; CDR3aa: CASSNDRSPMNTEAFF; CDR3nt: TGTGCCAGTAGCAACGACAGGTCCCCAATGAACACTGAAGCTTTCTTT
abundance: NA; v_gene: TRBV6-2/TRBV6-3; d_gene: NA; j_gene: TRBJ1-5; CDR3aa: CASSYGDIGNQPQHF; CDR3nt: TGTGCCAGCAGTTACGGGGACATAGGCAATCAGCCCCAGCATTTT
abundance: NA; v_gene: TRBV2; d_gene: TRBD1; j_gene: TRBJ1-1; CDR3aa: CASSTRDRVRAEAFF; CDR3nt: TGTGCCAGCAGTACCAGGGACAGGGTGAGGGCTGAAGCTTTCTTT
abundance: once; v_gene: TRBV19; d_gene: NA; j_gene: TRBJ2-2; CDR3aa: CASSTRQIPIRTGELFF; CDR3nt: TGTGCCAGTAGTACGAGACAGATACCTATTAGGACCGGGGAGCTGTTTTTT
abundance: NA; v_gene: TRBV27; d_gene: NA; j_gene: TRBJ1-2; CDR3aa: CASSLRSPPRGYGYTF; CDR3nt: TGTGCCAGCAGTTTGCGGAGTCCTCCCCGAGGCTATGGCTACACCTTC
abundance: NA; v_gene: TRBV19; d_gene: TRBD1; j_gene: TRBJ2-1; CDR3aa: CASSIAGTGINEQFF; CDR3nt: TGTGCCAGTAGTATAGCCGGGACAGGGATCAATGAGCAGTTCTTC
abundance: NA; v_gene: TRBV5-4; d_gene: NA; j_gene: TRBJ2-3; CDR3aa: CASSGGVSTDTQYF; CDR3nt: TGTGCCAGCAGCGGAGGTGTTAGCACAGATACGCAGTATTTT